This TCR beta chain stems from a study of regulatory T cells in long-lasting Graves disease (dated by TCRdb to the early 2020s). Broadly, across the study: In the newly diagnosed Graves' disease group, patients had been taking antithyroid drugs for less than 3 months. Patients with persistent Graves' disease were compared with patients with newly diagnosed Graves' disease using TCR sequencing and RNA sequencing of peripheral blood. The study took place in China and was registered as a clinical trial. A total of roughly 33 samples were covered by TCR sequencing, comprising some 13 persistent and around 20 newly diagnosed Graves' disease patients.

Study-wide conclusions, independent of this receptor: Compared with newly diagnosed patients, patients with persistent Graves' disease had lower TCR Shannon entropy and fewer highly expanded clones, which suggests clonal expansion. The study examined only peripheral blood because the primary lesion, thyroid tissue, could not be accessed. The authors noted that the small sample size was a limitation that may lower accuracy. TRBV28, TRBJ1-2 and TRBJ2-5 were preferentially used in persistent disease, while TRBV20-1 and TRBJ2-1 were favored in newly diagnosed disease. Patients with persistent disease shared more public clonotypes (approximately 2,500) than newly diagnosed patients did (approximately 1,000). Sequencing and analysis were restricted to the TCR beta chain.

This clonotype was found many times. Its specific antigen is unknown. Nothing much larger sits one base from this clone, and base qualities are not available. Libraries were made using multiplex PCR. Instrument used: Illumina HiSeq 4000. iRepertoire HTBI primers and Arm-PCR amplification of CDR3 regions were used to construct TCR beta libraries. Gel purification was performed on PCR products prior to sequencing. In the paper's pipeline: Across samples, roughly 60 TRBV and around 15 TRBJ segments were identified and used for gene usage analysis of CDR3 amino acid clonotypes. COPE and FqMerger were used to merge filtered high-quality paired reads into contigs. BLAST was used to align contigs to IMGT TRBV, TRBD and TRBJ reference genes, and CDR3 was defined according to IMGT. Any clonotype with a frequency above 0.1% was counted as a highly expanded clone. Shannon entropy served as the measure of repertoire diversity, while the Gini coefficient captured V-J evenness. A clonotype was considered public if more than one individual shared it. TCRdb itself trimmed the public reads at Q25 with fastp, ran MiXCR and retained productive beta chains. All rows with the same CDR3 protein become a single entry with the most common DNA and genes. In this record, the V and J calls reflect TCRdb's handling and not the investigators' own analysis. In this sample the table shows approximately 350,000 distinct CDR3 sequences, 16% of which occur a single time. Roughly 29% of the sample comes from the top ten.

Via the germline V gene, CDR1 is LGHNA and CDR2 YSLEER. Trimming removed 0 bases from V and 5 bases from J, leaving 11 bases between the germline ends. The CDR3, cysteine through phenylalanine, is 15 amino acids long. Just the 45-base CDR3 DNA is kept, in frame starting at base 1. This sample's time point label indicates: newly diagnosed GD, antithyroid drugs for less than 3 months. For both TCR sequencing and RNA sequencing, RNA was extracted from PBMCs using TRIzol. The diagnosis of Graves' disease was made according to American Thyroid Association guidelines. Recruitment of patients was carried out at an endocrinology department in Xi'an, China. From each patient, about 9.7 milliliters of peripheral blood was collected into an EDTA anticoagulant tube. PBMCs were isolated by Ficoll Paque Plus density gradient separation without further T cell sorting. RNA quality was checked with an Agilent 2100 Bioanalyzer and agarose gel, and concentration with a NanoDrop 2000.

These data also featured in a second study, about T cells in Graves' hyperthyroidism and ophthalmopathy. From the second report: Stable Graves' hyperthyroidism was defined as no progression to ophthalmopathy during 18 months of follow-up. Hyperthyroidism patients were newly diagnosed, had a disease duration of under 2 months, and were aged 18 to 65 years. Exclusion was applied to patients with uncontrolled infections, other autoimmune diseases, pregnancy or lactation. Diagnoses were based on clinical symptoms, serum thyroxine and TRAb, thyroid ultrasound and orbital computed tomography. The TCR CDR3 was subjected to a first round of RT-PCR using the HTBI primer set and the Qiagen OneStep RT-PCR kit. Most expanded thyroid clonotypes (frequency above 0.001) were also detected in blood, suggesting blood repertoires may reflect thyroid immune responses. A 13 V-J signature model separated ophthalmopathy from stable hyperthyroidism, with over 85% sensitivity and roughly 81% specificity in cross-validation and 80%/75% in testing. During validation, the model predicted progression to ophthalmopathy a median of about 6.5 months ahead of onset, with 60% to 71% sensitivity and 72.22% specificity. To identify TCR V-J signatures that set the groups apart, the researchers used a discovery cohort of approximately 98 patients, made up of fewer than 50 with Graves' ophthalmopathy and about 59 with stable Graves' hyperthyroidism. An independent validation cohort of 18 to 20 hyperthyroidism patients and approximately 17 patients who later progressed to ophthalmopathy tested prospective prediction of ophthalmopathy. The roughly 91 discovery patients were randomly split 7:3 into training and test sets. In addition, the study compared T-cell repertoires in thyroid tissue and in blood from six Graves' hyperthyroidism patients. Following sampling, methimazole starting at 30 mg daily was given to hyperthyroidism patients, and high-dose intravenous methylprednisolone was given to ophthalmopathy patients. A second multiplex PCR round built the libraries, followed by size selection and purification. Libraries were sequenced paired-end with 100 bp reads on an Illumina HiSeq2000. SOAPnuke was used to process the raw data, removing reads that contained adapters or uncalled bases, had a mean Phred below 15, or lacked an exact match to the constant primer or identifier. High-quality paired reads were merged with COPE v1.2.5, and unique nucleotide sequences were defined as clonotypes. MiTCR v1.1 was used to align the clonotypes against IMGT TRBV, TRBD and TRBJ reference segments. The analysis included only V-J combinations with a frequency above 0.0001, which together covered around 99% of the repertoires. The TCS score was defined as F50 (clonal expansion) divided by E x V (chaos), with BLOSUM62-based TCRdist calculated between CDR3 peptides within each V-J. Welch's t-statistics and random forest reduced roughly 530 V-J features to 13, which were used in a naive Bayes classifier (R e1071). No statistical method was used to set the sample size in advance, and investigators knew the group allocation. TCR Vbeta CDR3 sequencing of 120 to 150 peripheral blood samples (approximately 44 ophthalmopathy, 75 to 80 hyperthyroidism and some 17 progressor patients) is reported in the paper.

The chain joins TRBV4-3 to TRBJ1-5, with TRBD1 as a weak D call on 5 bases. The clonotype was recovered from a middle-aged man with Graves disease. Donor details come from another sample of the same person, matched by shared clones. This specimen was peripheral blood mononuclear cells (PBMCs), taken at new diagnosis, from a patient treated with antithyroid drugs. The DNA reads as follows: TGCGCCAGCAGCCAAGACGCAGGGCACTATCAGCCCCAGCATTTT. This is translated as CASSQDAGHYQPQHF.